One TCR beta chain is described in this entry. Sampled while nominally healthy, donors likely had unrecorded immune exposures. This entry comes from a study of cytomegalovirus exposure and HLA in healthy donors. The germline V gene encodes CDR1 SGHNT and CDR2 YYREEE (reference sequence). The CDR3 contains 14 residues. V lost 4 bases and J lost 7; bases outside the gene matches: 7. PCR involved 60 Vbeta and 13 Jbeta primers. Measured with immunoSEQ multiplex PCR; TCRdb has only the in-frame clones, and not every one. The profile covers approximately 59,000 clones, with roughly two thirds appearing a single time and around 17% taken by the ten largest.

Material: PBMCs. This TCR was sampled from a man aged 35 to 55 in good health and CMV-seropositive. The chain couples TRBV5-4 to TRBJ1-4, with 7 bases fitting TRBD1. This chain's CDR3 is CASSRSGGGEKLFF. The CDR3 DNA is TGTGCCAGCAGCCGATCAGGGGGAGGTGAAAAACTGTTTTTT.